Each of the 15 T cell receptor beta chains below was sequenced from the same sample in a study of T cell responses to AZD1222 COVID-19 vaccine. The method was immunoSEQ multiplex PCR; TCRdb's version includes in-frame clones alone and lacks a portion of them. The sample consists of 140,000 to 150,000 clones, 80% to 95% of them appearing once. This sample comprised peripheral blood, obtained on day 0 of MenACWY control vaccination. Source of these receptors: an adult in good health.

The V gene is TRBV6-2 or TRBV6-3, the J gene TRBJ1-5; no clear D. The CDR3 spans 14 residues. The germline V gene has CDR1 MNHEY and CDR2 SVGEGT. The germline V and J ends were trimmed by 2 bases and 2 bases, with 7 bases remaining between them. In DNA, the CDR3 is TGTGCCAGCAGTTACGCGGGTGGCAATCAGCCCCAGCATTTT. Amino acid sequence: CASSYAGGNQPQHF.

The chain is built from TRBV6-5 and TRBJ1-1; TRBD1 is a possible D gene (6 bases). Trimming cost V 6 bases and J 5 bases, with 16 bases left between them. The germline gives CDR1 MNHEY, CDR2 SVGAGI. This CDR3 spans 14 amino acids. This CDR3 reads CASSYQGKGTEAFF. The CDR3 coding sequence is TGTGCCAGCAGCTACCAGGGGAAAGGGACTGAAGCTTTCTTT.

CDR3 amino acids: CAWSGRDRGYTEAFF. The CDR3 bases are TGTGCCTGGAGTGGCCGGGACAGGGGCTACACTGAAGCTTTCTTT. The chain couples TRBV30 to TRBJ1-1; 10 bases line up with TRBD1. From germline, CDR1 is GTSNPN and CDR2 SVGIG (reference sequence). After removal of 1 base from V and 3 bases from J, the junction contained 5 bases not matched to a gene. This CDR3 has 15 amino acids.

CDR3 protein: CATSRDKGTYGYTF. CDR3 bases: TGTGCCACCAGCAGAGATAAGGGGACCTATGGCTACACCTTC. The chain joins TRBV15 to TRBJ1-2; a weak D match, TRBD1 (5 bases). The length of the CDR3 is 14 residues. Germline CDR1 reads LNHNV; CDR2 reads YYDKDF (reference sequence). Trimming cost V 0 bases and J 4 bases, with 9 bases left between them. The full variable domain, in which reference TRBV15 and TRBJ1-2 provide the parts outside the CDR3, is DAMVIQNPRYQVTQFGKPVTLSCSQTLNHNVMYWYQQKSSQAPKLLFHYYDKDFNNEADTPDNFQSRRPNTSFCFLDIRSPGLGDTAMYLCATSRDKGTYGYTFGSGTRLTVV.

J is TRBJ1-2 and V is TRBV7-9; 10 nucleotides match TRBD1. This CDR3 is 14 amino acids long. V was pared by 5 bases and J by 4 bases, with 4 bases of the junction left unmatched. Germline-derived CDR1 and CDR2 are SEHNR and FQNEAQ (reference sequence). The CDR3 sequence: CASSRTGGSYGYTF. The CDR3 DNA follows: TGTGCCAGCAGCCGGACAGGGGGTTCCTATGGCTACACCTTC.

The V gene is TRBV2, the J gene TRBJ1-6; perhaps TRBD1 as D (6 bases). Trimming left V 6 bases short and J 7 bases short, with 13 bases between. Per germline, CDR1 SNHLY and CDR2 FYNNEI. This CDR3 is built from 14 residues. This CDR3 reads CASRAAGENSPLHF. In DNA, the CDR3 is TGTGCCAGCAGGGCCGCAGGGGAGAATTCACCCCTCCACTTT.

The chain carries TRBV27 and TRBJ2-5; TRBD2 matches 9 bases. V shed 6 bases, J shed 1 base, and the junction held 3 bases outside the gene matches. CDR3 size: 14 residues. The germline V gene has CDR1 MNHEY and CDR2 SMNVEV (reference sequence). The DNA of the CDR3 is TGTGCCAGCAGGGCTAGCGGGACCCAAGAGACCCAGTACTTC. It is translated as CASRASGTQETQYF.

This clone was seen at least ten times. Other nucleotide sequences in the sample specify the same CDR3. The chain has TRBV6-4 and TRBJ2-6, with D maybe TRBD2 (6 bases). Trimming removed 3 bases from V and 0 bases from J, with 6 bases in between. The germline CDR1 and CDR2 sequences are MRHNA and SNTAGT. The CDR3 runs to 15 residues. CDR3 in DNA: TGTGCCAGCAGTGAGGGGGGCTCTGGGGCCAACGTCCTGACTTTC. Encoded protein: CASSEGGSGANVLTF.

This clone was observed a handful of times. The V and J genes are TRBV27 and TRBJ2-1, with 7 nucleotides matching TRBD1. CDR1 and CDR2 (germline): MNHEY, SMNVEV (reference sequence). V gave up 3 bases and J gave up 3 bases; unmatched junction bases: 11. This CDR3 has 17 amino acids. The CDR3 sequence is CASSLKVGGANYNEQFF. The CDR3 nucleotides read TGTGCCAGCAGTTTGAAGGTAGGGGGCGCGAACTACAATGAGCAGTTCTTC.

The V gene is TRBV9, the J gene TRBJ2-7; perhaps TRBD2 as D (5 bases). This CDR3 is built from 12 residues. CDR1 is SGDLS, CDR2 YYNGEE, per germline. The germline V and J ends were trimmed by 4 bases and 0 bases, with 5 bases remaining between them. CDR3 residues: CASSRDSYEQYF. The CDR3 nucleotides read TGTGCCAGCAGCCGGGACTCCTACGAGCAGTACTTC.

CDR3 coding DNA: TGTGCCAGCAGTGACGCTAGCAGCGGGAGGGCCTACGAGCAGTACTTC. Protein product: CASSDASSGRAYEQYF. V is TRBV28 and J is TRBJ2-7, with TRBD2 matching 10 bases. This CDR3 contains 16 residues. V trimming: 5 bases; J trimming: 2 bases; junction bases outside the gene matches: 9. Germline values: CDR1 MDHEN, CDR2 SYDVKM.

The chain employs TRBV15 and TRBJ1-5; TRBD1 might be the D (5 bases). Trimming left V 1 base short and J 5 bases short, with 12 bases between. Germline assignment: CDR1 LNHNV and CDR2 YYDKDF (reference sequence). The CDR3 runs to 15 residues. The chain's CDR3 is CATSRVGQGDQPQHF. DNA for the CDR3: TGTGCCACCAGCAGAGTCGGGCAGGGCGATCAGCCCCAGCATTTT.

The chain couples TRBV7-2 to TRBJ2-5; 9 bases match TRBD2. Trimming cost V 5 bases and J 4 bases; bases outside gene matches: 5. There are 14 residues in the CDR3. Germline CDR1 reads SGHTA; CDR2 reads FQGNSA. The CDR3 loop is CASSRSAGGETQYF. CDR3 in DNA: TGTGCCAGCAGCCGGTCAGCGGGGGGAGAGACCCAGTACTTC.

V usage is TRBV5-1 and J usage is TRBJ2-2; 9 bases align to TRBD2. This CDR3 has 16 amino acids. The germline V gene has CDR1 SGHRS and CDR2 YFSETQ. After removal of 4 bases from V and 3 bases from J, the junction contained 7 bases not matched to a gene. The CDR3 protein is CASSLLAGDHTGELFF. CDR3 DNA sequence: TGCGCCAGCAGCCTGTTAGCGGGGGATCACACCGGGGAGCTGTTTTTT.

The chain combines TRBV28 with TRBJ2-7; D remains unclear. Germline V lookup: CDR1 MDHEN, CDR2 SYDVKM. The CDR3 extends over 13 amino acids. V was shortened by 6 bases and J by 7 bases, with 16 bases between the two germline ends. CDR3 DNA: TGTGCCAGCAGGTTGGGCCCCGGCGAGGAGCAGTACTTC. Its protein is CASRLGPGEEQYF. Variable domain in full (rest from reference TRBV28 and TRBJ2-7): DVKVTQSSRYLVKRTGEKVFLECVQDMDHENMFWYRQDPGLGLRLIYFSYDVKMKEKGDIPEGYSVSREKKERFSLILESASTNQTSMYLCASRLGPGEEQYFGPGTRLTVT.